This is a list of T cell receptor beta chains from one sample in a study of tumor-infiltrating lymphocytes in localized non-small cell lung cancer. Sequencing was performed with immunoSEQ multiplex PCR; in TCRdb, only in-frame clones are kept and a portion is missing. The data show 12,000 or so clones, around 76% seen once. The source material was lung tumor tissue. The receptors shown here come from a human donor with non-small cell lung cancer. CDR3s include the opening cysteine and the closing phenylalanine or tryptophan. Each record gives: clone size, V gene, J gene, CDR3 protein. Clone size appears in some rows only: once, few, many, or a class for an expanded clone.

size: few; V: TRBV30; J: TRBJ1-5; CDR3: CAWSDRILGSQHF
size: -; V: TRBV7-2; J: TRBJ1-6; CDR3: CASSLYRSAFSNSPLHF
size: -; V: TRBV4-3; J: TRBJ2-3; CDR3: CASSQGRGRAITDTQYF
size: once; V: TRBV9; J: TRBJ1-2; CDR3: CASSVSGQSNYGYTF
size: -; V: TRBV4-3; J: TRBJ2-3; CDR3: CASRMQPGLAGAGTDTQYF
size: -; V: TRBV7-2; J: TRBJ2-3; CDR3: CASSVTGGRSDTQYF
size: -; V: TRBV6-1; J: TRBJ1-2; CDR3: CASSERSTGQTNYGYTF
size: -; V: TRBV13; J: TRBJ2-1; CDR3: CASSPDYNEQFF
size: -; V: TRBV29-1; J: TRBJ2-3; CDR3: CSVEAGGDTQYF
size: few; V: TRBV5-1; J: TRBJ2-7; CDR3: CASSLNRGYEQYF